These T cell receptor beta chains were read from a single sample in a study of blood T cell repertoires in COVID-19. Here immunoSEQ multiplex PCR was the method, and the copy in TCRdb shows in-frame clones only, minus some. The table records 120,000 to 150,000 clones, around 80% of them present only once. The source material was peripheral blood. The receptor source for this set is a human donor in a cohort sampled during active COVID-19. CDR3s include the opening cysteine and the closing phenylalanine or tryptophan. The D gene is left open where the match is weak. Some rows mark clone size as missing; the rest say once, few, many or name a class of expanded clone.

>NA|NA|TRBJ2-2|TRBV6-5
TGTGCCGCGGGGCCGGGCGGGGAGCTGTTTTTT
CAAGPGGELFF
>NA|NA|TRBJ1-3|TRBV5-5
TGTGCCAGCAGCTTCTTCCAGCGGGAAGGAAACACCATATATTTT
CASSFFQREGNTIYF
>many|TRBD2|TRBJ2-1|TRBV11-3
TGTGCCAGCGCCGCCGTAGCGGGGGGGCTGGGTGAGCAGTTCTTC
CASAAVAGGLGEQFF
>NA|NA|TRBJ1-5|TRBV28
TGTGCCAGCAGCATGGTCAGTCAGCCCCAGCATTTT
CASSMVSQPQHF
>NA|TRBD1|TRBJ2-7|TRBV5-5
TGTGCCAGCAGCGCGGGGACAGGTTCCTACGAGCAGTACTTC
CASSAGTGSYEQYF
>NA|TRBD1|TRBJ2-6|TRBV19
TGTGCCAGTAGCATTCAGGGGGTGGCTGGGGCCAACGTCCTGACTTTC
CASSIQGVAGANVLTF
>NA|NA|TRBJ2-5|TRBV11-2
TGTGCCAGCAGCCTGGGGGGGACAGGAGGAGAGACCCAGTACTTC
CASSLGGTGGETQYF
>NA|TRBD2|TRBJ2-7|TRBV7-9
TGTGCCAGCAGCCTACGGACTAGCGGGGTTGAGCAGTACTTC
CASSLRTSGVEQYF
>NA|NA|TRBJ2-3|TRBV7-6
TGTGCCAGCAGCTTAGAGAGCGGTGCTGGACCAGATACGCAGTATTTT
CASSLESGAGPDTQYF
>NA|NA|TRBJ1-2|TRBV10-3
TGTGCCATCAGTATTAAAGGGGTTGGCTACACCTTC
CAISIKGVGYTF
>NA|NA|TRBJ2-7|TRBV19
TGTGCCAGTAGTATAACTTTGTCCGACTACGAGCAGTACTTC
CASSITLSDYEQYF
>NA|NA|TRBJ1-2|TRBV25-1
TGTGCCAGCAGTGAGACCGCGGGTGGCTACACCTTC
CASSETAGGYTF
>NA|NA|TRBJ1-1|TRBV7-2
TGTGCCAGCAGCGCGCAGGGGACCATAATGAACACTGAAGCTTTCTTT
CASSAQGTIMNTEAFF
>NA|NA|TRBJ1-3|TRBV9
TGTGCCAGCAAACAGGGCCCGAGCTCTGGAAACACCATATATTTT
CASKQGPSSGNTIYF
>NA|NA|TRBJ1-5|TRBV12-5
TGTGCTAGTGGTTTGGATCACAGGCCCAATCAGCCCCAGCATTTT
CASGLDHRPNQPQHF
>NA|NA|TRBJ2-5|TRBV6-2/TRBV6-3
TGTGCCAGCAGTTACGGTTCACTGACCCAGTACTTC
CASSYGSLTQYF
>NA|TRBD1|TRBJ2-7|TRBV7-3
TGTGCCAGCAGCTTAACCGGGACAGGTAACTACGAGCAGTACTTC
CASSLTGTGNYEQYF
>NA|NA|TRBJ1-5|TRBV21-1
TGTGCCAGCAGCAAACGTTCGGACAGGGGATTTAGCAATCAGCCCCAGCATTTT
CASSKRSDRGFSNQPQHF
>NA|NA|TRBJ2-2|TRBV12-3/TRBV12-4
TGTGCCAGCAGTCTCAACACCGGGGAGCTGTTTTTT
CASSLNTGELFF
>NA|NA|TRBJ1-4|TRBV7-3
TGTGCCAGCAGCTTGGGGCGGAATGAAAAACTGTTTTTT
CASSLGRNEKLFF
>NA|TRBD2|TRBJ2-3|TRBV7-8
TGTGCCAGCAGCTTAGTCTCGGCGGGGGCAGATACGCAGTATTTT
CASSLVSAGADTQYF
>NA|TRBD1|TRBJ1-2|TRBV18
TGTGCCAGCTCAACGGACAGGGGACCTTATGGCTACACCTTC
CASSTDRGPYGYTF
>NA|NA|TRBJ2-7|TRBV19
TGTGCCAGTAGTATTGACAAACACTACGAGCAGTACTTC
CASSIDKHYEQYF
>NA|NA|TRBJ1-1|TRBV2
TGTGCCAGCAGTGAAGCGGGGGGGACTGAAGCTTTCTTT
CASSEAGGTEAFF
>NA|NA|TRBJ1-4|TRBV2
TGTGCCAGCACCCGGGTCGTAGAAAAACTGTTTTTT
CASTRVVEKLFF
>NA|NA|TRBJ2-3|TRBV5-1
TGCGCCAGCAGCTTGGGCCCCTGGGGGGGCACAGATACGCAGTATTTT
CASSLGPWGGTDTQYF
>NA|TRBD1|TRBJ1-4|TRBV5-1
TGCGCCAGCAGCTCAGATCCGGGACAGGGAGGAGAAAAACTGTTTTTT
CASSSDPGQGGEKLFF
>NA|TRBD1|TRBJ2-2|TRBV6-2/TRBV6-3
TGTGCCAGCAGTTTCGCCTCGGGACAGGGGTTATCGAACACCGGGGAGCTGTTTTTT
CASSFASGQGLSNTGELFF
>NA|NA|TRBJ2-4|TRBV4-3
TGCGCCAGCAGCCAAGATGCTGGGGCAGCCTCAAACATTCAGTACTTC
CASSQDAGAASNIQYF
>NA|NA|TRBJ2-3|TRBV6-1
TGTGCCAGCAGTGAAGCGAGGGGAGGAACGCAGTATTTT
CASSEARGGTQYF
>NA|NA|TRBJ2-5|TRBV3-1/TRBV3-2
TGTGCCAGCAGCCCCCGCAGGAAGTTACAAGAGACCCAGTACTTC
CASSPRRKLQETQYF
>NA|NA|TRBJ1-2|TRBV7-9
TGTGCCAGCAGCATCGGCGGTATCTATGGCTACACCTTC
CASSIGGIYGYTF
>NA|TRBD2|TRBJ2-2|TRBV7-9
TGTGCCAGCAGCTTAGCTAGCGGGAGATCCACCGGGGAGCTGTTTTTT
CASSLASGRSTGELFF
>NA|TRBD2|TRBJ2-1|TRBV9
TGTGCCAGCAGCGTAGGGGCTAGCGGGGGGACCTACAATGAGCAGTTCTTC
CASSVGASGGTYNEQFF
>NA|NA|TRBJ1-1|TRBV6-5
TGTGCCAGCAGTTACGTGCGACAGATGAACACTGAAGCTTTCTTT
CASSYVRQMNTEAFF
>NA|TRBD1|TRBJ1-1|TRBV5-1
TGCGCCAGCAGCTTGGACGGGACAGGGGGCGGAACTGAAGCTTTCTTT
CASSLDGTGGGTEAFF
>NA|TRBD2|TRBJ2-3|TRBV11-1
TGTGCCAGCAGCTTTCTTACTAGCGGGAGCACAGATACGCAGTATTTT
CASSFLTSGSTDTQYF
>NA|TRBD1|TRBJ2-2|TRBV7-9
TGTGCCAGCAGCTTACCCGGGACAGGGGGCACCGGGGAGCTGTTTTTT
CASSLPGTGGTGELFF
>NA|TRBD1|TRBJ2-7|TRBV27
TGTGCCAGCAGTTTACGACAGGGCTCCTACGAGCAGTACTTC
CASSLRQGSYEQYF
>NA|TRBD1|TRBJ1-5|TRBV27
TGTGCCAGCAGTTTTTCCGGACAGGGTGGCAAACAGCCCCAGCATTTT
CASSFSGQGGKQPQHF
>NA|NA|TRBJ2-3|TRBV4-2
TGTGCCAGCAGCCGGGTGGGGGGGGCCCGCACAGATACGCAGTATTTT
CASSRVGGARTDTQYF
>NA|TRBD2|TRBJ2-3|TRBV6-2/TRBV6-3
TGTGCCAGCAGTACTAGCGGGGGGCAGGCAGATACGCAGTATTTT
CASSTSGGQADTQYF
>NA|NA|TRBJ1-3|TRBV6-5
TGTGCCAGCAGTTACGACCAGGTGGGAAACACCATATATTTT
CASSYDQVGNTIYF
>NA|NA|TRBJ1-6|TRBV14
TGTGCCAGCAGCCGAACCGACCAGGATTCACCCCTCCACTTT
CASSRTDQDSPLHF
>NA|NA|TRBJ2-5|TRBV5-4
TGTGCCAGCAGCTACGGACTAATTAACTCAGAGACCCAGTACTTC
CASSYGLINSETQYF
>NA|NA|TRBJ1-4|TRBV9
TGTGCCAGCAGCGCCACAGGGCTCCGGGAAAAACTGTTTTTT
CASSATGLREKLFF
>NA|NA|TRBJ2-3|TRBV27
TGTGCCAGCAGTCCCCTAGGCACAGATACGCAGTATTTT
CASSPLGTDTQYF
>NA|NA|TRBJ1-3|TRBV18
TGTGCCAGCTCACCAATTAGGGAGGTTTACGGAAACACCATATATTTT
CASSPIREVYGNTIYF
>NA|NA|TRBJ2-7|TRBV5-1
TGCGCCAGCAGCTTGGAGGGGTCCAAACCCTACGAGCAGTACTTC
CASSLEGSKPYEQYF
>once|TRBD1|TRBJ1-4|TRBV4-1
TGCGCCAGCAGCCAAGAAAGGACAGGCTTCAATGAAAAACTGTTTTTT
CASSQERTGFNEKLFF
>NA|NA|TRBJ1-2|TRBV4-2
TGTGCCAGCAGCCAAGACGTTTTCAGGGTCCGCGGCTACACCTTC
CASSQDVFRVRGYTF
>NA|NA|TRBJ1-4|TRBV7-8
TGTGCCAGCAGCTTAGGACAGTCTAATGAAAAACTGTTTTTT
CASSLGQSNEKLFF
>NA|NA|TRBJ2-7|TRBV6-2/TRBV6-3
TGTGCCAGCAGCCCAGGACTCCTGCGAGGCAACGAGCAGTACTTC
CASSPGLLRGNEQYF
>NA|NA|TRBJ2-1|TRBV9
TGTGCCAGCAGCGGACGTCAAGCGGAAAGCTCCTACAATGAGCAGTTCTTC
CASSGRQAESSYNEQFF